These 26 T cell receptor beta chains were sequenced from one sample in a study of T cell responses to AZD1222 COVID-19 vaccine (dated by TCRdb to about 2021). Library preparation used the immunoSEQ multiplex PCR assay. The clones in this table, taken by TCRdb from immuneACCESS, are in-frame only. Not every clone is retained; where verified, under half of the shortfall comes from an unresolved V gene, and the cause of the rest is unknown. This sample holds 150,000 to 200,000 clones; approximately 90% were observed only once. The top ten clonotypes cover around 4.5% of the sample. The intended sense of this specimen's time point label: about 28 days (+/-7) after the second vaccine dose. The source material was peripheral blood, sampled 28 days after the second AZD1222 dose. The receptors derive from an adult who received the AZD1222 COVID-19 vaccine.

The gene calls are TRBV5-8 and TRBJ1-1; D call uncertain. CDR1 and CDR2 from the germline V gene are SGHTS and YDEGEE. V was shortened by 6 bases and J by 5 bases, with 14 bases between the two germline ends. The CDR3 contains 13 residues. The chain's CDR3 is CASNHQWGTEAFF. In DNA form, the CDR3 reads TGTGCCAGCAACCATCAGTGGGGAACTGAAGCTTTCTTT.

The genes are TRBV3-1 (or the pseudogene TRBV3-2) and TRBJ2-3; TRBD2 is a possible D gene (5 bases). Germline loops: CDR1 LGHDT, CDR2 YNNKEL (reference sequence). Trimming pared 3 bases from V and 4 bases from J, leaving 11 bases between. The CDR3 runs to 14 residues. The CDR3, as DNA: TGTGCCAGCAGCCACACCCTGGAGGCAGATACGCAGTATTTT. This translates into CASSHTLEADTQYF.

This sequence joins TRBV2 and TRBJ2-3; 7 bases line up with TRBD2. Germline trimming cut 7 bases from V and 5 bases from J; bases unmatched to any gene: 12. The germline V gene encodes CDR1 SNHLY and CDR2 FYNNEI. This CDR3 comprises 15 residues. CDR3 residues: CASTREARAGDTQYF. The DNA for the CDR3 is TGTGCCAGCACCCGGGAGGCGCGGGCAGGAGATACGCAGTATTTT.

The table lists this clone with a count of one. V and J are TRBV6-4 and TRBJ2-6; D is unclear. Trimming cost V 3 bases and J 2 bases, with 5 bases left between them. The germline CDR1 and CDR2 sequences are MRHNA and SNTAGT. The CDR3 runs to 14 residues. In nucleotides, the CDR3 is TGTGCCAGCAGTGAGATACCTGGGGCCAACGTCCTGACTTTC. It yields the protein CASSEIPGANVLTF.

This sequence joins TRBV5-4 and TRBJ2-3; the D gene is possibly TRBD1 (5 bases). Germline CDR1 SGHNT, CDR2 YYREEE (reference sequence). Trimming left V 0 bases short and J 7 bases short, with 9 bases between. This CDR3 is 13 amino acids long. The CDR3 protein is CASSLERGNTQYF. As DNA, the CDR3 is TGTGCCAGCAGCTTGGAAAGGGGAAATACGCAGTATTTT.

CDR3 loop: CASSLDGHYGYTF. For the CDR3, the DNA is TGTGCCAGCAGCTTGGACGGCCACTATGGCTACACCTTC. V and J are TRBV7-9 and TRBJ1-2; D is undetermined. In germline, CDR1 is SEHNR, CDR2 FQNEAQ (reference sequence). This CDR3 has 13 residues. V was trimmed by 3 bases and J by 3 bases, leaving 8 bases between them.

The chain carries TRBV30 and TRBJ2-1; 9 positions match TRBD1. Germline V CDR1 and CDR2: GTSNPN, SVGIG (reference sequence). The CDR3 is made up of 19 amino acids. The V segment lost 0 bases and the J segment 2 bases; nucleotides outside the gene matches: 14. The DNA of the CDR3 is TGTGCCTGGAGTGTACTACCCCCTAGTACAGGGGGCGCCTACAATGAGCAGTTCTTC. It codes for CAWSVLPPSTGGAYNEQFF.

The rearrangement links TRBV18 to TRBJ1-1; 10 nucleotides align to TRBD1. J gave up 4 bases and V 5 bases, and 13 bases lay outside the gene matches. The germline V gene encodes CDR1 KGHSH and CDR2 LQKENI. The CDR3 totals 17 residues. CDR3 amino acids: CASSSRDRGPKPTEAFF. The CDR3 DNA is TGTGCCAGCTCATCCCGGGACAGGGGACCAAAACCCACTGAAGCTTTCTTT.

The chain joins TRBV6-5 to TRBJ1-1; possibly TRBD1 for D (6 bases). V was cut by 6 bases and J by 6 bases, with 17 bases left in between. Germline values: CDR1 MNHEY, CDR2 SVGAGI. This CDR3 contains 14 residues. DNA for the CDR3: TGTGCCAGCAGCTGGGAGGGGGTTAGGTCTGAAGCTTTCTTT. It yields the protein CASSWEGVRSEAFF.

V gene TRBV5-5 combines with J gene TRBJ1-5; D is unclear. This CDR3 is built from 15 residues. Trimming shortened V by 0 bases and J by 11 bases, and 18 bases separated the two germline ends. Germline loops: CDR1 SGHKS, CDR2 YYEKEE (reference sequence). This chain's CDR3 is CASSLAVGSPLAQHF. The DNA for the CDR3 is TGTGCCAGCAGCTTGGCGGTCGGGTCCCCGCTGGCCCAGCATTTT.

The V gene is TRBV10-3, the J gene TRBJ1-3; D remains ambiguous. CDR3 length equals 12 residues. CDR1 and CDR2 from the germline V gene are ENHRY and SYGVKD. Trimming removed 10 bases from V and 0 bases from J, with 7 bases in between. The CDR3 sequence: CATEGSGNTIYF. CDR3 sequence (DNA): TGTGCCACCGAGGGCTCTGGAAACACCATATATTTT.

The J gene is TRBJ1-2, the V gene TRBV27, with TRBD1 matching 7 bases. The CDR3 length is 11 residues. Trimming removed 7 bases from V and 7 bases from J; junction bases left unmatched: 3. From germline, CDR1 is MNHEY and CDR2 SMNVEV (reference sequence). In nucleotides, the CDR3 is TGTGCCAGCAAAAACAGGGGTGGCTACACCTTC. Amino acids: CASKNRGGYTF.

This clone came up a few times. This sample includes further DNA sequences coding for the same CDR3. This chain joins TRBV19 and TRBJ1-5; D remains ambiguous. The length of the CDR3 is 12 residues. Germline lookup yields CDR1 LNHDA and CDR2 SQIVND (reference sequence). V was pared by 3 bases and J by 5 bases, with 5 bases between. CDR3: CASSIMDQPQHF. The CDR3, as DNA: TGTGCCAGTAGTATTATGGATCAGCCCCAGCATTTT.

The chain combines TRBV27 with TRBJ1-2, with a possible D match to TRBD1 (5 bases). The V end was cut by 4 bases, the J end by 4 bases, with 19 bases between. The CDR3 sequence is 16 residues long. Germline-derived CDR1 and CDR2 are MNHEY and SMNVEV (reference sequence). The CDR3 spells CASSSDLRDPRYGYTF. The CDR3 bases are TGTGCCAGCAGTTCCGACCTCAGGGATCCCCGCTATGGCTACACCTTC.

J is TRBJ2-1 and V is TRBV11-3; unclear D gene. From germline, CDR1 is SGHNT and CDR2 YENEEA. The CDR3 loop spans 14 amino acids. Trimming shortened V by 4 bases and J by 9 bases, and 16 bases separated the two germline ends. Written as DNA, the CDR3 is TGTGCCAGCAGCTCCACGGCCTCACGGGCTGAGCAGTTCTTC. Its translation: CASSSTASRAEQFF.

V is TRBV20-1 and J is TRBJ2-4, with a weak D call TRBD2 (7 bases). The V and J ends lost 3 bases and 6 bases respectively, with 27 bases between them. Germline V gene data show CDR1 as DFQATT and CDR2 as SNEGSKA (reference sequence). This CDR3 is 18 amino acids long. The CDR3 spells CSASPRRRGGRFLNIQYF. The CDR3 bases are TGCAGTGCTAGTCCCCGGAGGAGGGGGGGCCGTTTCCTAAACATTCAGTACTTC.

The rearrangement links TRBV3-1 (or the pseudogene TRBV3-2) to TRBJ1-3; D ambiguous. The V end was cut by 3 bases, the J end by 2 bases, with 5 bases between. CDR3 size: 13 residues. From germline, CDR1 is LGHDT and CDR2 YNNKEL (reference sequence). CDR3 amino acids: CASSQQAGNTIYF. The DNA of the CDR3 is TGTGCCAGCAGCCAGCAGGCTGGAAACACCATATATTTT.

This clone was counted only a few times. The rearrangement uses TRBV30 and TRBJ1-5, with D tentatively TRBD1 (5 bases). Germline V gene data show CDR1 as GTSNPN and CDR2 as SVGIG (reference sequence). This CDR3 spans 13 amino acids. Trimming took 1 base from V and 7 from J, leaving 11 bases between them. The CDR3 DNA sequence: TGTGCCTGGAGTGGCAGGGCTAAGCAGCCCCAGCATTTT. Translation gives CAWSGRAKQPQHF.

V usage is TRBV7-8 and J usage is TRBJ2-1, with TRBD2 as a possible D gene (5 bases). The CDR3 totals 13 residues. The V end lost 5 bases, the J end lost 7 bases, and 12 bases lay between the germline ends. Per germline, CDR1 SGHVS and CDR2 FQNEAQ. Here the CDR3 reads CASSPELDNEQFF. In DNA form, the CDR3 reads TGTGCCAGCAGCCCCGAACTAGATAATGAGCAGTTCTTC.

In the case of this clone: A read error may produce the germline difference seen at one junction end. This sequence joins TRBV7-6 and TRBJ2-5, with 8 bases identical to TRBD2. This CDR3 spans 14 amino acids. CDR1 is SGHVS and CDR2 is FNYEAQ in the germline V gene. DNA for the CDR3: TGTGCCAGCAGTTTAGGAGCGGGGGAAGAGACCCAGTACTTC. Protein product: CASSLGAGEETQYF.

This clone was picked up a small number of times. The V call is TRBV10-3, the J call TRBJ2-1; D may be TRBD2 (5 bases). The germline V gene has CDR1 ENHRY and CDR2 SYGVKD. This CDR3 is 14 amino acids long. Trimming cost V 0 bases and J 6 bases, with 9 bases left between them. CDR3 nucleotide sequence: TGTGCCATCAGTGAGTCGGAGGACTCCAATGAGCAGTTCTTC. This codes for CAISESEDSNEQFF.

The chain joins TRBV29-1 to TRBJ2-7, with D perhaps matching TRBD2 (5 bases). The CDR3 consists of 13 residues. With 4 bases removed from V and 2 bases from J, the gap between germline ends came to 12 bases. Germline lookup yields CDR1 SQVTM and CDR2 ANQGSEA. CDR3 sequence: CSVGPRGPYEQYF. The CDR3 nucleotides read TGCAGCGTTGGCCCTCGGGGTCCCTACGAGCAGTACTTC.

This clone was counted a single time. J is TRBJ1-6 and V is TRBV18; D gene ambiguous. Trimming pared 9 bases from V and 5 bases from J, leaving 14 bases between. The CDR3 consists of 14 residues. Germline CDR1 and CDR2: KGHSH and LQKENI. The CDR3 protein is CASQGSGDNSPLHF. The CDR3 DNA follows: TGTGCCAGTCAAGGGAGCGGCGATAATTCACCCCTCCACTTT. Looking up the rest from reference TRBV18 and TRBJ1-6 gives the full variable domain: NAGVMQNPRHLVRRRGQEARLRCSPMKGHSHVYWYRQLPEEGLKFMVYLQKENIIDESGMPKERFSAEFPKEGPSILRIQQVVRGDSAAYFCASQGSGDNSPLHFGNGTRLTVT.

This chain connects TRBV3-1 (or the pseudogene TRBV3-2) to TRBJ1-2, with D unresolved. The CDR3 covers 12 residues. Germline assignment: CDR1 LGHDT and CDR2 YNNKEL (reference sequence). The V end was cut by 1 base, the J end by 7 bases, with 7 bases between. CDR3 DNA: TGTGCCAGCAGCCAAGCAGACGGTGGCTACACCTTC. This translates into CASSQADGGYTF.

The chain is built from TRBV4-3 and TRBJ1-1; 8 positions match TRBD1. The CDR3 loop spans 13 amino acids. With V trimmed by 2 bases and J by 7 bases, 3 bases remained unmatched. Germline V CDR1 and CDR2: LGHNA, YSLEER. The CDR3 region has the DNA TGCGCCAGCAGCCAAAAACAGGGGGATGAAGCTTTCTTT. It encodes CASSQKQGDEAFF.

The V and J genes are TRBV30 and TRBJ1-5; 8 bases line up with TRBD1. CDR1 and CDR2 from the germline V gene are GTSNPN and SVGIG (reference sequence). V was clipped by 8 bases and J by 1 base; unmatched bases: 10. The length of the CDR3 is 15 residues. The CDR3 DNA follows: TGTGCCACCGACAGGGGAACGGGGAGCAATCAGCCCCAGCATTTT. The encoded protein is CATDRGTGSNQPQHF.